The present T cell receptor beta chain was sequenced within a study of cytomegalovirus exposure and HLA in healthy donors. Participants comprised healthy donors of bone marrow. Worth noting for this clone: Its antigen is not known.

The V gene's germline CDR1 is ENHRY and CDR2 SYGVKD. The CDR3 is 16 amino acids. V dropped 3 bases and J dropped 4; count of bases not matched to a gene: 8. The PCR made use of 60 Vbeta and 13 Jbeta primers. Repertoires were generated with immunoSEQ multiplex PCR, while TCRdb's copy carries only in-frame clones and drops some. The table lists some 140,000 clones, approximately 80% of them singletons. The study, taken as a whole, reports: In an earlier analysis, most TCR beta V segments were productive about 87% or about 30% of the time. Association of a missense DCLRE1C variant with TCR beta V- and J-gene trimming was reported in a later analysis.

The sequenced sample was PBMCs. This TCR came from a man younger than 45 in good health and CMV-seropositive. This sequence joins TRBV10-3 and TRBJ2-1; 8 bases align to TRBD2. Here the CDR3 DNA reads TGTGCCATCAGTGATTTGCGGGAGGTGGAATACAATGAGCAGTTCTTC. It specifies CAISDLREVEYNEQFF.